This T cell receptor (beta chain) is drawn from a study of blood T cell repertoires in COVID-19. Study details: PBMCs, B-cell-depleted T cells, or T cells were the source of the cDNA or gDNA that made up the material.

In the authors' workflow: By means of reference gene primer amplification, nucleated cell counts were estimated. TCRdb keeps only in-frame clones here, not all; method: immunoSEQ multiplex PCR. The V and J calls and clone size are taken from that table; D and trimming were inferred from the DNA. The sample carries about 58,000 clones, about 79% recorded once. Trimming left V 1 base short and J 6 bases short, with 7 bases between. Germline loops: CDR1 SGHDT, CDR2 YYEEEE. The CDR3 totals 12 residues. Sequenced material: peripheral blood. This TCR derives from a human donor in a cohort sampled during active COVID-19. This chain connects TRBV5-6 to TRBJ1-2, with no clear D. CDR3 DNA: TGTGCCAGCAGCTTGTATGAGGATGGCTACACCTTC. This codes for CASSLYEDGYTF.